These 31 T cell receptor beta chains were sequenced from one sample in a study of blood T cell repertoires in COVID-19. Method: immunoSEQ multiplex PCR; TCRdb's copy keeps in-frame clones and lacks some. The repertoire includes over 100,000 clones, about 89% of them detected once, and 4.3% sits in the top ten. The sample was peripheral blood. These receptors were collected from a man aged 60 to 75 with COVID-19, enrolled during active disease.

J is TRBJ1-2 and V is TRBV30, with D possibly matching TRBD1 (6 bases). Trimming removed 4 bases from V and 2 bases from J, with 23 bases in between. The CDR3 is made up of 17 amino acids. Germline loops: CDR1 GTSNPN, CDR2 SVGIG (reference sequence). The CDR3 is CAWNPGGPLYRNYGYTF. The CDR3 bases are TGTGCCTGGAACCCGGGGGGGCCACTCTACCGAAACTATGGCTACACCTTC.

V and J are TRBV4-3 and TRBJ1-5, with TRBD1 matching 7 bases. The CDR3 totals 16 residues. CDR1 and CDR2 from the germline V gene are LGHNA and YSLEER. The junction had 9 bases not matched to a gene; V was cut back by 1 base and J by 6 bases. In nucleotides, the CDR3 is TGCGCCAGCAGCCAAGTAGGACGACAGGGCGGTCAGCCCCAGCATTTT. Its protein is CASSQVGRQGGQPQHF.

This chain uses TRBV7-2 with TRBJ1-1, with a possible D match to TRBD1 (6 bases). Germline V gene sequence: CDR1 SGHTA, CDR2 FQGNSA. The length of the CDR3 is 11 residues. Deletions cut 8 bases from V and 7 bases from J, with 11 bases between. The CDR3 nucleotides read TGTGCCAGCCGAGGGGACATTGAAGCTTTCTTT. As protein: CASRGDIEAFF.

The genes are TRBV7-8 and TRBJ1-2, with D maybe TRBD1 (6 bases). The V and J ends lost 5 bases and 4 bases respectively, with 17 bases between them. The CDR3 is made up of 15 amino acids. Germline V lookup: CDR1 SGHVS, CDR2 FQNEAQ. DNA of the CDR3: TGTGCCAGCAGCAACACAGGGCAGGGGATCTATGGCTACACCTTC. Protein: CASSNTGQGIYGYTF. Combining the CDR3 with reference TRBV7-8 and TRBJ1-2 gives the whole variable domain GAGVSQSPRYKVAKRGQDVALRCDPISGHVSLFWYQQALGQGPEFLTYFQNEAQLDKSGLPSDRFFAERPEGSVSTLKIQRTQQEDSAVYLCASSNTGQGIYGYTFGSGTRLTVV.

The rearrangement uses TRBV28 and TRBJ2-1; a weak D match, TRBD2 (7 bases). CDR1 and CDR2 from the germline V gene are MDHEN and SYDVKM. Trimming took off 6 bases at V and 2 bases at J, with 20 bases between the two ends. The CDR3 has 17 amino acids. CDR3 DNA: TGTGCCAGCAGGTTGAGGGGGGGGACTATGACCTACAATGAGCAGTTCTTC. Encoded protein: CASRLRGGTMTYNEQFF.

The genes are TRBV2 and TRBJ1-1; D may be TRBD1 (5 bases). Germline assignment: CDR1 SNHLY and CDR2 FYNNEI. The CDR3 consists of 14 residues. V shed 6 bases and J shed 3 bases, with 14 bases lying between them. The CDR3 sequence is CASSGLGGDTEAFF. As DNA, the CDR3 is TGTGCCAGCAGCGGTCTCGGGGGGGACACTGAAGCTTTCTTT.

This clone was detected only a few times. The CDR3 protein is CASSPQGQADRPQHF. In nucleotides, the CDR3 is TGTGCCAGCAGCCCCCAGGGACAGGCGGATCGTCCCCAGCATTTT. This sequence joins TRBV9 and TRBJ1-5; 8 bases agree with TRBD1. This CDR3 comprises 15 residues. Trimming cost V 4 bases and J 10 bases; bases outside gene matches: 13. Germline CDR1 reads SGDLS; CDR2 reads YYNGEE. The full variable domain, rest sourced from reference TRBV9 and TRBJ1-5, is DSGVTQTPKHLITATGQRVTLRCSPRSGDLSVYWYQQSLDQGLQFLIQYYNGEERAKGNILERFSAQQFPDLHSELNLSSLELGDSALYFCASSPQGQADRPQHFGDGTRLSIL.

The rearrangement uses TRBV9 and TRBJ2-2, with TRBD1 matching over 9 bases. CDR3 size: 16 residues. V trimming: 0 bases; J trimming: 6 bases; junction bases outside the gene matches: 6. From germline, CDR1 is SGDLS and CDR2 YYNGEE. The CDR3 reads CASSVAGQGVAGELFF. The CDR3, as DNA: TGTGCCAGCAGCGTAGCGGGACAGGGAGTCGCCGGGGAGCTGTTTTTT.

The chain has TRBV5-1 and TRBJ2-1, with 9 positions matching TRBD1. The V gene's germline CDR1 is SGHRS and CDR2 YFSETQ. Trimming cost V 2 bases and J 8 bases; bases outside gene matches: 2. CDR3 length: 13 amino acids. The CDR3 DNA reads TGCGCCAGCAGCTTACAGGGGGCCTATGAGCAGTTCTTC. This codes for CASSLQGAYEQFF.

There are a few counts of this clone. The V gene is TRBV19, the J gene TRBJ2-7; 7 bases map to TRBD1. Trimming took 7 bases from V and 4 from J; bases not matched to a gene: 10. Germline V gene data show CDR1 as LNHDA and CDR2 as SQIVND (reference sequence). The CDR3 loop spans 14 amino acids. For the CDR3, the DNA is TGTGCCAGTACGGGACGTGGGACAGATTACGAGCAGTACTTC. Amino acids: CASTGRGTDYEQYF.

The chain has TRBV5-4 and TRBJ1-4; D gene uncertain. Per the germline V gene, CDR1 is SGHNT and CDR2 is YYREEE (reference sequence). Trimming took off 2 bases at V and 5 bases at J, with 10 bases between the two ends. This CDR3 has 14 residues. In DNA, the CDR3 is TGTGCCAGCAGCTTTGAGGCGAAGAATGAAAAACTGTTTTTT. Amino acid sequence: CASSFEAKNEKLFF.

DNA for the CDR3: TGCAATGGGGGACAAATCTATGGCTACACCTTC. As protein: CNGGQIYGYTF. The rearrangement links TRBV20-1 to TRBJ1-2, with D possibly being TRBD1 (6 bases). The CDR3 contains 11 residues. CDR1 is DFQATT and CDR2 is SNEGSKA in the germline V gene (reference sequence).

The chain employs TRBV7-8 and TRBJ1-1; perhaps TRBD1 as D (6 bases). CDR1 and CDR2 (germline): SGHVS, FQNEAQ. This CDR3 contains 15 residues. Between the trimmed V and J ends, which lost 1 base and 7 bases, there was a span of 16 bases. In DNA form, the CDR3 reads TGTGCCAGCAGCTTAGGGGGGGGCCCTCTGGGTGAAGCTTTCTTT. Translated, it gives CASSLGGGPLGEAFF.

The rearrangement links TRBV30 to TRBJ1-1; perhaps TRBD1 as D (5 bases). The CDR3 is 12 residues long. Germline CDR1 GTSNPN, CDR2 SVGIG (reference sequence). The ends were cut back, 6 bases at V and 7 bases at J, with 15 bases in the middle. The chain's CDR3 is CACKDRGFEAFF. CDR3 nucleotides: TGTGCCTGCAAGGACCGGGGGTTTGAAGCTTTCTTT.

This chain connects TRBV19 to TRBJ2-5, with 10 bases lining up with TRBD1. The CDR3 consists of 14 residues. Germline V gene data show CDR1 as LNHDA and CDR2 as SQIVND (reference sequence). V lost 5 bases, J lost 5 bases, and 5 bases stayed unmatched. The DNA for the CDR3 is TGTGCCAGTAGTGGGACAGGGGTGAGGGAGACCCAGTACTTC. It encodes CASSGTGVRETQYF. Using reference TRBV19 and TRBJ2-5 for the parts outside the CDR3, the full variable domain is DGGITQSPKYLFRKEGQNVTLSCEQNLNHDAMYWYRQDPGQGLRLIYYSQIVNDFQKGDIAEGYSVSREKKESFPLTVTSAQKNPTAFYLCASSGTGVRETQYFGPGTRLLVL.

The V call is TRBV12-3 or TRBV12-4, the J call TRBJ2-1; a weak D match, TRBD1 (5 bases). V was pared by 7 bases and J by 2 bases, with 9 bases between. The CDR3 has 13 residues. The CDR3 is CASTMDTYNEQFF. The CDR3, as DNA: TGTGCCAGCACCATGGACACCTACAATGAGCAGTTCTTC.

V is TRBV11-2 and J is TRBJ2-7, with 7 bases identical to TRBD1. The J segment lost 0 bases and the V segment lost 3 bases, leaving 5 bases of the junction unmatched. CDR3 length: 15 amino acids. The germline V gene encodes CDR1 SGHAT and CDR2 FQNNGV. This CDR3 reads CASSFPQGTSYEQYF. CDR3 DNA: TGTGCCAGCAGCTTTCCACAGGGGACCTCCTACGAGCAGTACTTC.

This chain links TRBV14 with TRBJ2-3; 8 bases are shared with TRBD1. The CDR3 has 16 amino acids. The germline V gene has CDR1 SGHDN and CDR2 FVKESK. V gave up 3 bases and J gave up 3 bases; unmatched junction bases: 8. The CDR3 sequence is CASSQDTGGRTDTQYF. DNA for the CDR3: TGTGCCAGCAGCCAGGACACAGGGGGGCGGACAGATACGCAGTATTTT.

The chain carries TRBV12-3 or TRBV12-4 and TRBJ2-7; 7 positions match TRBD1. V dropped 5 bases and J dropped 10; count of bases not matched to a gene: 8. This CDR3 region has 12 residues. CDR3: CASSPDRAEQYF. The CDR3 DNA is TGTGCCAGCAGTCCCGACAGGGCGGAACAGTACTTC.

This rearrangement joins TRBV24-1 to TRBJ1-2; 9 nucleotides align to TRBD1. The germline V gene encodes CDR1 KGHDR and CDR2 SFDVKD. The CDR3 has 15 residues. With 4 bases clipped from V and 7 bases from J, the junction kept 9 bases outside the gene matches. CDR3 in DNA: TGTGCCACCAGTGACCTTACAGGGGGCGTCGGTGGCTACACCTTC. The encoded protein is CATSDLTGGVGGYTF.

The V gene is TRBV11-2, the J gene TRBJ1-6, with 8 bases aligning to TRBD1. V trimming: 4 bases; J trimming: 10 bases; junction bases outside the gene matches: 6. The CDR3 consists of 14 residues. Per the germline V gene, CDR1 is SGHAT and CDR2 is FQNNGV. The chain's CDR3 is CASSYGQGKSPLHF. In DNA, the CDR3 is TGTGCCAGCAGCTACGGACAGGGAAAATCACCCCTCCACTTT.

The V gene is TRBV2, the J gene TRBJ1-2, with D perhaps TRBD1 (6 bases). CDR3 length equals 14 residues. V was pared by 4 bases and J by 4 bases, with 13 bases between. The germline V gene encodes CDR1 SNHLY and CDR2 FYNNEI. CDR3 in DNA: TGTGCCAGCAGTGGACAGGTCGGAGGCTATGGCTACACCTTC. Translated: CASSGQVGGYGYTF.

J is TRBJ2-2 and V is TRBV18, with D perhaps matching TRBD1 (6 bases). V was shortened by 3 bases and J by 1 base, with 9 bases between the two germline ends. The CDR3 has 15 residues. In germline, CDR1 is KGHSH, CDR2 LQKENI. Written as DNA, the CDR3 is TGTGCCAGCTCACCCCCGGGACAGAACACCGGGGAGCTGTTTTTT. Amino acids: CASSPPGQNTGELFF.

The table lists this clone with a count of one. The chain combines TRBV10-3 with TRBJ1-6, with D tentatively TRBD1 (5 bases). Trimming took off 5 bases at V and 8 bases at J, with 13 bases between the two ends. CDR3 size: 14 residues. Per the germline V gene, CDR1 is ENHRY and CDR2 is SYGVKD. The CDR3 DNA sequence: TGTGCCATCAGTACAGGCAGGGCGGATTCACCCCTCCACTTT. As protein: CAISTGRADSPLHF.

The chain couples TRBV30 to TRBJ1-5; no reliable D call. V was trimmed by 1 base and J by 5 bases, leaving 9 bases between them. This CDR3 region has 13 residues. Germline V gives CDR1 GTSNPN, CDR2 SVGIG (reference sequence). The CDR3 protein is CAWSEAEHQPQHF. DNA of the CDR3: TGTGCCTGGAGTGAGGCGGAACATCAGCCCCAGCATTTT.

The chain recombines TRBV7-2 with TRBJ2-7; D is unresolved. CDR1 SGHTA and CDR2 FQGNSA come from the germline V gene. V was pared by 1 base and J by 6 bases, with 16 bases between. The CDR3 length is 15 residues. Here the CDR3 reads CASSLVGPGSGEQYF. CDR3 nucleotide sequence: TGTGCCAGCAGCTTAGTGGGTCCTGGGTCGGGCGAGCAGTACTTC.

This chain uses TRBV5-1 with TRBJ1-2; 9 bases line up with TRBD1. Losses at the gene ends were 4 bases for V and 4 bases for J; bases not matched to a gene: 8. This CDR3 spans 15 amino acids. CDR1 and CDR2 (germline): SGHRS, YFSETQ. CDR3 sequence reads: CASSPNLDRGYGYTF. Written as DNA, the CDR3 is TGCGCCAGCAGCCCTAACCTGGACAGGGGCTATGGCTACACCTTC.

The chain carries TRBV5-8 and TRBJ2-3, with 7 nucleotides matching TRBD2. The CDR3 sequence is 12 residues long. V shed 1 base and J 14 bases; nucleotides not matched to a gene: 7. Germline CDR1 and CDR2: SGHTS and YDEGEE. In nucleotides, the CDR3 is TGTGCCAGCAGCTTGAGCGGGGAGTTTTCGTATTTT. This codes for CASSLSGEFSYF.

The chain uses TRBV7-2 and TRBJ1-2; D remains unclear. The germline V gene encodes CDR1 SGHTA and CDR2 FQGNSA. This CDR3 spans 11 amino acids. V was pared by 2 bases and J by 13 bases, with 11 bases between. For the CDR3, the DNA is TGTGCCAGCAGCTTACACAGTAGTTGCACCTTC. This gives the protein CASSLHSSCTF.

This clone was counted once. The J gene is TRBJ1-2, the V gene TRBV5-1; unclear D gene. The CDR3 loop spans 13 amino acids. Trimming removed 0 bases at V and 5 bases at J, with 8 bases between. Germline V gene sequence: CDR1 SGHRS, CDR2 YFSETQ. CDR3 loop: CASSLEPGYGYTF. CDR3 DNA sequence: TGCGCCAGCAGCTTGGAGCCCGGGTATGGCTACACCTTC.

This clone was counted a few times. The chain carries TRBV2 and TRBJ1-1, with no clear D. Germline V gene sequence: CDR1 SNHLY, CDR2 FYNNEI. Trimming removed 5 bases at V and 5 bases at J, with 21 bases between. This CDR3 has 16 residues. The CDR3 sequence is CASSLNIEASWTEAFF. For the CDR3, the DNA is TGTGCCAGCAGTTTGAACATTGAGGCCTCGTGGACTGAAGCTTTCTTT.